This record covers a single T cell receptor beta chain. Using RNA template, CDR3s of TCR alpha and beta were amplified with iRepertoire arm-PCR. TCRdb re-derived calls from the multiplex PCR reads in MiXCR, one entry per CDR3 protein. The sample carries around 390,000 distinct CDR3 sequences, 35% to 45% recorded once. The sample belongs to a study of glioma-infiltrating T cells. Study at large: Presurgical dexamethasone in glioma patients lasted six or fewer days.

The CDR3 runs to 16 residues. CDR1 and CDR2 from the germline V gene are MDHEN and SYDVKM. Germline trimming cut 4 bases from V and 0 bases from J; bases unmatched to any gene: 4. The V call is TRBV28, the J call TRBJ1-3; 9 nucleotides align to TRBD1. Material for sequencing was glioma tissue, nonneoplastic brain tissue, or PBMCs (not recorded which). The TCR sequence derives from a human donor with low-grade glioma or glioblastoma, undergoing nonglioma brain surgery, or in good health (not recorded which). CDR3 nucleotide sequence: TGTGCCAGCAGTTGGGGGACAGGGTCCTCTGGAAACACCATATATTTT. Its protein product is CASSWGTGSSGNTIYF.